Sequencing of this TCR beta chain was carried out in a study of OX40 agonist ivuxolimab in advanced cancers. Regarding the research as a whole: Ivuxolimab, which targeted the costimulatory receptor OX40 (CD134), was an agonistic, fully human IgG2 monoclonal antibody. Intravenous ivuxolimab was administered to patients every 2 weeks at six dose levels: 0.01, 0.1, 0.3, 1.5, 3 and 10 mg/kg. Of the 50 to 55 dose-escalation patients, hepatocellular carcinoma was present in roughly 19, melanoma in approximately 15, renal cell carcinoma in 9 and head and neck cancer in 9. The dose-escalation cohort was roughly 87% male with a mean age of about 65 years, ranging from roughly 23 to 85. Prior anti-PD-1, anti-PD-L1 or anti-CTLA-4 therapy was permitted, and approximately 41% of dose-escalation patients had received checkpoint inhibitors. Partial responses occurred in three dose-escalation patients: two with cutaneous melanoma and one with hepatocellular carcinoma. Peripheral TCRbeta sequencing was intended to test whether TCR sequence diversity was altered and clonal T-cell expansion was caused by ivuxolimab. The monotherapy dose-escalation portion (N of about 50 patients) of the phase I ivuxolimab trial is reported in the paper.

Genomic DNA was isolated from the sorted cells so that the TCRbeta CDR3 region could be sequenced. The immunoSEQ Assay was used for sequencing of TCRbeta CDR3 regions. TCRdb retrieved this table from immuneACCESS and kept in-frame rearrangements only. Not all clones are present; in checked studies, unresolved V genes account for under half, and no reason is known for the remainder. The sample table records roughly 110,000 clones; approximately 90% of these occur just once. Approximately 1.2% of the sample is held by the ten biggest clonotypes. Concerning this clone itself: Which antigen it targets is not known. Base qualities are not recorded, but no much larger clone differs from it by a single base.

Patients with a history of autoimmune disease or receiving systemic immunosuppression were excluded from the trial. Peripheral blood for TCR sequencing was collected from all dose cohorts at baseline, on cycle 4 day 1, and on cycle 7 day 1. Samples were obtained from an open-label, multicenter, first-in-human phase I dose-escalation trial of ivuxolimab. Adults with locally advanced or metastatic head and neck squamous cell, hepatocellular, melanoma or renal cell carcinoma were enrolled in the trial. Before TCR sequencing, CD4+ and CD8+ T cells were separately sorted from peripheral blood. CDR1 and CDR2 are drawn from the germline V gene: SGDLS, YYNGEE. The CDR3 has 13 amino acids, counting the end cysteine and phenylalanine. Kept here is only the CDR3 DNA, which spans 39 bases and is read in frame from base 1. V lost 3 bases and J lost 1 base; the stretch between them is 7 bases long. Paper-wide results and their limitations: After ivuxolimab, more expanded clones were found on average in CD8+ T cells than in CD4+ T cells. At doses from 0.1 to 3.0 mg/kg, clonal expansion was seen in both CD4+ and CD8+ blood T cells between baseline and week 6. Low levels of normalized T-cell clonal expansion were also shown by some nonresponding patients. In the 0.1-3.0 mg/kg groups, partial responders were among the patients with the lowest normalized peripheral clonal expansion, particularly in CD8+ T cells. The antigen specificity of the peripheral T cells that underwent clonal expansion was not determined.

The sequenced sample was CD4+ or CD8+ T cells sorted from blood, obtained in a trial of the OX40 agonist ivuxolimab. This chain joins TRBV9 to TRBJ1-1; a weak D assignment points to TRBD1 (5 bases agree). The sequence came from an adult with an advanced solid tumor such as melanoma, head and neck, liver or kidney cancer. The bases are TGTGCCAGCAGCGCAGGACAGAACACTGAAGCTTTCTTT. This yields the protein CASSAGQNTEAFF. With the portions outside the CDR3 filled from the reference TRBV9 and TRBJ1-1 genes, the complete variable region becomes DSGVTQTPKHLITATGQRVTLRCSPRSGDLSVYWYQQSLDQGLQFLIQYYNGEERAKGNILERFSAQQFPDLHSELNLSSLELGDSALYFCASSAGQNTEAFFGQGTRLTVV.